This T cell receptor (beta chain) was identified in a study of T cell responses to AZD1222 COVID-19 vaccine (dated by TCRdb to 2020 to 2023). The study in broad terms: AZD1222 recipients with second doses at about 4 weeks or about 12 weeks were pooled, because spike-specific TCR depth and breadth did not differ between schedules. TCR sequencing was performed for over 230 trial participants, of whom around 200 were given two doses of AZD1222 and around 26 were given two doses of MenACWY control vaccine. Enrollment into the trials was organized by age into subgroups of 18-55, 56-69 and 70-plus years, and those subgroups contained 148, 28 and 57 TCR-sequenced participants, respectively. Overall study outcomes, separate from this receptor: Reportedly, close to half of the unique spike-specific TCRs recognized epitopes lying outside the regions that are mutated in the B.1.351 and B.1.1.7 variants. Only a handful of AZD1222 recipients were SARS-CoV-2 seropositive at baseline, limiting conclusions about previously exposed vaccinees. In the small 56-69-year group, the increase in depth fell short of significance, most likely because of low power. Vaccine-associated CD4 TCRs spanned the whole spike protein, with dominant responses in regions 160-218 and 743-854. Participants were mostly white British, with more females than males. The authors suggested clonal diversity may have been underestimated. After two AZD1222 doses, both the breadth and the depth of spike-specific TCRs were significantly higher than at day 0 and than in MenACWY recipients. Because no samples from the day 14 peak response were available, repertoires could be characterized only after the peak T cell response.

The time point label of this sample denotes: baseline before first vaccination. Vaccinee samples were obtained from the UK trials COV001 and COV002, which included a single-blind randomized controlled phase 2/3 trial of AZD1222 (ChAdOx1 nCoV-19) in healthy adults. Trial participant PBMC samples were collected at day 0 and day 28 after the second dose for TCRbeta chain sequencing. From the cysteine through the phenylalanine, the CDR3 covers 13 amino acids. Only the CDR3 part of the read is kept: 39 bases, read in frame from the first base. CDR1 and CDR2 are drawn from the germline V gene (reference sequence): SEHNR, FQNEAQ. The germline V end is reduced by 7 bases and the J end by 1 base; junction bases left unmatched: 2. The CDR3 regions of human TCRbeta chains were analyzed by immunosequencing. In the original analysis: TCRs in the repertoires were matched against a reference library of SARS-CoV-2-specific TCRs that had been generated with the MIRA antigen-specificity platform. Breadth was defined as the fraction of unique TCRs that were SARS-CoV-2-associated. Depth was defined as the fraction of total T cells that were SARS-CoV-2-associated. Each spike-specific TCR was assigned to its reactive spike region and to a CD4 or CD8 class using the MIRA data. Log10-transformed breadth and depth values were compared by one-way ANOVA with Sidak's multiple comparisons tests. The source is immuneACCESS, and TCRdb retained only in-frame sequences with V and J called. Part of the clones is not carried over; for the studies checked, unresolved V genes explain less than half of this, and the remainder is unexplained. The DNA gave D and trimming, while V, J and clone size come from that table. A total of around 150,000 clones appear in this sample, 88% of them only once. The ten largest clones add up to around 2.1% of the sample.

Regarding this clone: It lacks a known antigen. It has no much larger one-base neighbor in the sample; base qualities were not kept.

Sequenced here: peripheral blood, sampled on day 0 of AZD1222 vaccination. This receptor was taken from an adult in good health. The chain joins TRBV7-9 to TRBJ2-7; 9 bases in the middle match TRBD1. The sequenced DNA: TGTGCCAGCACGGGACAGGGATCCTACGAGCAGTACTTC. Translated, it gives CASTGQGSYEQYF.